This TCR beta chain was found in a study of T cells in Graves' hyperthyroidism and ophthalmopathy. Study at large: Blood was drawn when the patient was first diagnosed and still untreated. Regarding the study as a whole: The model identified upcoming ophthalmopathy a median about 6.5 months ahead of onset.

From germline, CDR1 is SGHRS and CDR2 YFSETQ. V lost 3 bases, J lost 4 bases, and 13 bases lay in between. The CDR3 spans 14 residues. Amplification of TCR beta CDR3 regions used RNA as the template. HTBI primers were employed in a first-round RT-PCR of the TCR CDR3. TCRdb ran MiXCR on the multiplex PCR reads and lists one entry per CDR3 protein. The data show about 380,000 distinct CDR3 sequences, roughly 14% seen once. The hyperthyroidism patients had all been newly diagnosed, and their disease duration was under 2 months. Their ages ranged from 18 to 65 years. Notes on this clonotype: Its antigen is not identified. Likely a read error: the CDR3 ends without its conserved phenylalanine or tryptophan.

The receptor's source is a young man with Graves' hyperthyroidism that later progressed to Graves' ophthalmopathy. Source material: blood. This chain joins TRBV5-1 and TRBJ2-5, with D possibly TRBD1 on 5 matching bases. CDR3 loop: CASSSQQGPETQYL. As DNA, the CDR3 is TGCGCCAGCAGCTCTCAGCAGGGTCCAGAGACCCAGTACTTA.